A selection of T cell receptor beta chains follows, all from one sample in a study of early T cells in non-severe SARS-CoV-2 infection. A single record per CDR3 protein comes from TCRdb applying MiXCR to the 5' RACE reads. This repertoire shows approximately 84,000 distinct CDR3 sequences, just under 15% found once; its top ten account for 4.5% to 7%. The specimen was whole blood. The receptors were sampled from an adult who was a healthcare worker with PCR-confirmed SARS-CoV-2 infection or an uninfected control (not recorded which). Both conserved end residues are part of each CDR3. D genes are given only for firm matches. A row's size may be missing; if present it is once, few, many or a size class.

d_call j_call clone_size v_call cdr3_nt cdr3_aa
TRBD1 TRBJ2-7 many TRBV24-1 TGTGCCACCTTTACAGGGGTATGCGAGCAGTACTTC CATFTGVCEQYF
. TRBJ2-3 . TRBV5-6 TGTGCCAGCAAGGGTCTAAAGACAGGCACAGATACGCAGTATTTT CASKGLKTGTDTQYF
. TRBJ1-6 few TRBV7-2 TGTGCCAGCGCCCAGAATTCACCCCTCCACTTT CASAQNSPLHF
. TRBJ1-1 . TRBV2 TGTGCCAGCAGTGATTTGGGGGAAGCTTTCTTT CASSDLGEAFF
. TRBJ2-5 many TRBV9 TGTGCCAGCAGCGGTGACCAAGAGACCCAGTACTTC CASSGDQETQYF
. TRBJ2-3 few TRBV6-1 TGTGCCAGCAGTGAATATTTCGATACGCAGTATTTT CASSEYFDTQYF
TRBD1 TRBJ2-1 once TRBV6-5 TGTGCCAGCAGTTCTTACCTCCCTTCGACAGGGTTGGGGAATGAGCAGTTCTTC CASSSYLPSTGLGNEQFF
. TRBJ1-1 many TRBV12-3/TRBV12-4 TGTGCCGGACACCGAGCGGCGGGAATGAACACTGAAGCTTTCTTT CAGHRAAGMNTEAFF
. TRBJ2-1 . TRBV19 TGTGCCAGTAGTGTAAGGCGGGACAATGAGCAGTTCTTC CASSVRRDNEQFF
. TRBJ1-5 . TRBV12-3/TRBV12-4 TGTGCCAGCAGTAGGGGCGCCGCCCAGCCCCAGCATTTT CASSRGAAQPQHF
TRBD1 TRBJ1-1 many TRBV19 TGTGCCAGTAGTACCATTTTCGACAGGGGTAACACTGAAGCTTTCTTT CASSTIFDRGNTEAFF
TRBD1 TRBJ2-2 many TRBV6-2/TRBV6-3 TGTGCCAGCAGCTTGGACAGGCCGAACACCGGGGAGCTGTTTTTT CASSLDRPNTGELFF
. TRBJ1-1 . TRBV2 TGTGCCAGCAGTGAACTCCAAGAAGCTTTCTTT CASSELQEAFF
. TRBJ2-1 . TRBV29-1 TGCAGCACCGGGGGTTCCTCCTACAATGAGCAGTTCTTC CSTGGSSYNEQFF
. TRBJ1-2 . TRBV12-3/TRBV12-4 TGTGCCAGCAGCCCAGGGACGAAGATCACCTTC CASSPGTKITF
TRBD2 TRBJ2-7 few TRBV10-3 TGTGCCATCAGTAGCGGGAGGTACGAGCAGTACTTC CAISSGRYEQYF
. TRBJ2-7 few TRBV11-1 TGTGCCAGCAGCTTAATGGGGAACGAGCAGTACTTC CASSLMGNEQYF
. TRBJ2-2 . TRBV20-1 TGCAGTGCTAGCCGCGGGCCCAGAGGCGGGGAGCTGTTTTTT CSASRGPRGGELFF
. TRBJ1-2 . TRBV20-1 TGCAGTGCTAGACAGGATGGGGGCGGATACACCTTC CSARQDGGGYTF
TRBD2 TRBJ2-7 many TRBV4-3 TGCGCCAGCAGCCATGCACTAGCGGGAGGTAACGAGCAGTACTTC CASSHALAGGNEQYF
TRBD1 TRBJ1-1 few TRBV29-1 TGCAGCGCCAGCAGGGACAGGGGGAACACTGAAGCTTTCTTT CSASRDRGNTEAFF
. TRBJ1-2 . TRBV5-1 TGCGCCAGCGCCCCGACGGTGAACTATGGCTACACCTTC CASAPTVNYGYTF
. TRBJ2-4 once TRBV7-9 TGTGCCAGCAAGGAGGCCGAAAAAAACATTCAGTACTTC CASKEAEKNIQYF
. TRBJ2-1 few TRBV25-1 TGTGCCAGCAGTGAATATACATCTGGACAGCGCTACAATGAGCAGTTCTTC CASSEYTSGQRYNEQFF
. TRBJ2-4 . TRBV4-3 TGCGCCAGCAGCCCCGATGAGGGAGTGGACATTCAGTACTTC CASSPDEGVDIQYF
. TRBJ1-2 . TRBV29-1 TGCAGCGTTCTCCGGACAGATGTTTCTGGCTACACCTTC CSVLRTDVSGYTF
TRBD2 TRBJ2-1 few TRBV7-9 TGTGCCAGCAGCTCAGGACTAGCGGGACTAGATGAGCAGTTCTTC CASSSGLAGLDEQFF
. TRBJ1-4 few TRBV7-8 TGTGCCAGCAGCTCGGGACGAGCGGGGAATGAAAAACTGTTTTTT CASSSGRAGNEKLFF
TRBD1 TRBJ1-2 many TRBV7-9 TGTGCCAGCAGCTTGGACAGGGCTGGCTACACCTTC CASSLDRAGYTF
TRBD2 TRBJ2-1 . TRBV28 TGTGCCAGCAATAGTAGGACTAGCGCGGTGGAGCAGTTCTTC CASNSRTSAVEQFF
TRBD1 TRBJ2-7 . TRBV20-1 TGCAGTGCCGACAGGGAAAGGAACGAGCAGTACTTC CSADRERNEQYF
. TRBJ2-7 few TRBV20-1 TGCAGTGCTAAATCAGAGTCCTACGAGCAGTACTTC CSAKSESYEQYF
. TRBJ2-5 . TRBV6-2/TRBV6-3 TGTGCCAGCAGTGTGGACGAAAAGGAGACCCAGTACTTC CASSVDEKETQYF
. TRBJ2-4 few TRBV29-1 TGCAGCGTTGACAGCGGAGACGGGGACATTCAGTACTTC CSVDSGDGDIQYF
. TRBJ2-7 few TRBV12-3/TRBV12-4 TGTGCCAGCAGTTCCGGATCCTACGAGCAGTACTTC CASSSGSYEQYF
TRBD2 TRBJ2-7 many TRBV6-2/TRBV6-3 TGTGCCACTGCGAAAGCGGGAGGGGATTACGAGCAGTACTTC CATAKAGGDYEQYF
TRBD2 TRBJ2-1 few TRBV20-1 TGCAGTGCTAGAGGGACTAGCGACAATGAGCAGTTCTTC CSARGTSDNEQFF
. TRBJ1-3 many TRBV28 TGTGCCAGTCGCAGGGACTCTGGAAACACCATATATTTT CASRRDSGNTIYF
. TRBJ2-7 few TRBV28 TGTGCCAGCAGATCCGGGACTGCAACCTACGAGCAGTACTTC CASRSGTATYEQYF
. TRBJ2-2 . TRBV29-1 TGCAGCGCGGGGACGGCCTGGGACACCGGGGAGCTGTTTTTT CSAGTAWDTGELFF
. TRBJ1-2 . TRBV7-9 TGTGCCAGCAGCTCCGACCGGACAGTCTATGGCTACACCTTC CASSSDRTVYGYTF
. TRBJ1-5 . TRBV28 TGTGCCAGCGCCGGGTTAGCTGAGCCCCAGCATTTT CASAGLAEPQHF
. TRBJ2-1 many TRBV7-8 TGTGCCAGCAGCTTCCCTAGGGGATCCTACAATGAGCAGTTCTTC CASSFPRGSYNEQFF
. TRBJ2-7 many TRBV2 TGTGCCAGCAGTGAAGCGCTCCTAGCTATCTACGAGCAGTACTTC CASSEALLAIYEQYF
. TRBJ1-5 few TRBV21-1 TGTGCCCCTAAGGAGGGGAAAGGTCAGCCCCAGCATTTT CAPKEGKGQPQHF
. TRBJ1-4 . TRBV2 TGTGCCAGCAGTTCCCATCCAGGTTCTAATGAAAAACTGTTTTTT CASSSHPGSNEKLFF